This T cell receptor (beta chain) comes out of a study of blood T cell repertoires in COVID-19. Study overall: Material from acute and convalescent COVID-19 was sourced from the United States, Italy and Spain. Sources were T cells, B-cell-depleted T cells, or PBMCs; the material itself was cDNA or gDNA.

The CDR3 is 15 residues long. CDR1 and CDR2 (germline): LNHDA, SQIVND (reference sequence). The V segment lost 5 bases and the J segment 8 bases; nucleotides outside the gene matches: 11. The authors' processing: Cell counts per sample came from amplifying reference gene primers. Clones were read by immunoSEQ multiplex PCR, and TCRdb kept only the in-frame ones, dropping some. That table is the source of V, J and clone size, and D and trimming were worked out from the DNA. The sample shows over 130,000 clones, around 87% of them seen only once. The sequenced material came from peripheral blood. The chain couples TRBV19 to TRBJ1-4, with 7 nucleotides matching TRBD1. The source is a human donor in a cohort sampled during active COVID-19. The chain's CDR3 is CASSLLTGVGEKLFF. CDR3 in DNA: TGTGCCAGTAGTCTCCTAACAGGGGTGGGAGAAAAACTGTTTTTT. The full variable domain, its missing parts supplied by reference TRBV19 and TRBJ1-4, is DGGITQSPKYLFRKEGQNVTLSCEQNLNHDAMYWYRQDPGQGLRLIYYSQIVNDFQKGDIAEGYSVSREKKESFPLTVTSAQKNPTAFYLCASSLLTGVGEKLFFGSGTQLSVL.